These 2 T cell receptor beta chains were all obtained from the same sample, sequenced in a study of regulatory T cells in long-lasting Graves disease. Through Arm-PCR of CDR3 regions and iRepertoire HTBI primers, TCR beta libraries were built. TCRdb itself ran the multiplex PCR reads through MiXCR, one entry per CDR3 protein. The data hold around 450,000 distinct CDR3 sequences, with approximately 15% observed a single time. Time point meaning: newly diagnosed GD, antithyroid drugs for less than 3 months. Extracted PBMC RNA gave rise to the TCR library. In addition, the sample was reused for a study of T cells in Graves' hyperthyroidism and ophthalmopathy.

This specimen was peripheral blood mononuclear cells (PBMCs), taken at new diagnosis, from a patient treated with antithyroid drugs. Every receptor here comes from a middle-aged woman with Graves disease.

V usage is TRBV20-1 and J usage is TRBJ2-7, with D unclear. CDR1 DFQATT and CDR2 SNEGSKA come from the germline V gene (reference sequence). The CDR3 sequence is 13 residues long. V was cut by 3 bases and J by 2 bases, with 11 bases left in between. CDR3 sequence (DNA): TGCAGTGCTAGCGGGCATGGAACCTACGAGCAGTACTTC. It is translated as CSASGHGTYEQYF.

CDR3 DNA: TGTGCCAGCAGCTCTAGCGGGAGTGGTGCAGATACGCAGTATTTT. Amino acids: CASSSSGSGADTQYF. The chain has TRBV9 and TRBJ2-3; 10 bases match TRBD2. The CDR3 totals 15 residues. Trimming at V came to 4 bases and at J to 4 bases, leaving 6 bases not matched to a gene. Germline V lookup: CDR1 SGDLS, CDR2 YYNGEE.